The 18 T cell receptor beta chains presented below share a single source sample, sequenced in a study of blood T cell repertoires in COVID-19. Some clones are missing from TCRdb's copy, which holds only in-frame ones; the method was immunoSEQ multiplex PCR. The profile shows 270,000 or so clones, roughly 93% of them singletons. Sequenced input: PBMCs or T cells enriched from blood (not recorded which). These receptors came from a woman aged 40 to 49 with acute COVID-19.

This chain uses TRBV5-6 with TRBJ2-3, with TRBD2 identical over 8 bases. The V gene's germline CDR1 is SGHDT and CDR2 YYEEEE. The CDR3 is made up of 19 amino acids. With 2 bases clipped from V and 0 bases from J, the junction kept 14 bases outside the gene matches. CDR3 residues: CASSFGLLAGSTSTDTQYF. In DNA, the CDR3 is TGTGCCAGCAGCTTCGGTCTTTTAGCGGGGTCAACTAGCACAGATACGCAGTATTTT.

The sample holds one count of this clone. The chain joins TRBV6-2 or TRBV6-3 to TRBJ2-3, with D unclear. The germline V gene has CDR1 MNHEY and CDR2 SVGEGT. The V gene lost 5 bases and the J gene lost 0 bases, with 9 bases spanning the gap. The length of the CDR3 is 14 residues. The CDR3 DNA reads as TGTGCCAGCAGTCTACCTCCGAGCACAGATACGCAGTATTTT. Translated, it gives CASSLPPSTDTQYF.

The chain is built from TRBV2 and TRBJ1-1; no clear D gene. V was cut by 6 bases and J by 1 base, with 9 bases left in between. This CDR3 region has 13 residues. Germline CDR1 is SNHLY and CDR2 is FYNNEI. The CDR3 DNA sequence: TGTGCCAGCAGGGTTAACAAGAACACTGAAGCTTTCTTT. This codes for CASRVNKNTEAFF.

The CDR3 bases are TGCGCCAGCAGCGGGACAGGGGTCACCTACAATGAGCAGTTCTTC. The encoded protein is CASSGTGVTYNEQFF. V and J are TRBV5-1 and TRBJ2-1; 10 bases are a match to TRBD1. Germline-derived CDR1 and CDR2 are SGHRS and YFSETQ. V shed 4 bases, J shed 2 bases, and the junction held 3 bases outside the gene matches. The CDR3 has 15 residues. Drawing the rest from reference TRBV5-1 and TRBJ2-1, the complete variable domain is KAGVTQTPRYLIKTRGQQVTLSCSPISGHRSVSWYQQTPGQGLQFLFEYFSETQRNKGNFPGRFSGRQFSNSRSEMNVSTLELGDSALYLCASSGTGVTYNEQFFGPGTRLTVL.

Notes on this clone: The same CDR3 also results from other DNA sequences found in this sample. V is TRBV18 and J is TRBJ1-6; the match to TRBD1 covers 7 bases. The trim removed 2 bases at V and 5 bases at J, leaving 3 bases unmatched. This CDR3 is built from 15 residues. Germline CDR1 KGHSH, CDR2 LQKENI. CDR3 residues: CASSPGRGHNSPLHF. The CDR3 DNA is TGTGCCAGCTCACCAGGAAGGGGGCATAATTCACCCCTCCACTTT.

This chain joins TRBV28 and TRBJ1-6, with D tentatively TRBD1 (5 bases). The ends were cut back, 2 bases at V and 10 bases at J, with 18 bases in the middle. Germline-derived CDR1 and CDR2 are MDHEN and SYDVKM. The CDR3 sequence is 16 residues long. For the CDR3, the DNA is TGTGCCAGCAGTTTAGGGGCCTCTAGGGTTGGCTCACCCCTCCACTTT. It encodes CASSLGASRVGSPLHF.

This clone was found a few times. This chain links TRBV7-9 with TRBJ2-7; 7 positions agree with TRBD2. The junction had 5 bases not matched to a gene; V was cut back by 8 bases and J by 1 base. Germline CDR1 reads SEHNR; CDR2 reads FQNEAQ (reference sequence). The CDR3 is 13 residues long. The chain's CDR3 is CASERGGSYEQYF. CDR3 DNA sequence: TGTGCCAGCGAGCGGGGCGGTTCCTACGAGCAGTACTTC.

This chain uses TRBV19 with TRBJ1-2; D is perhaps TRBD1 (6 bases). The CDR3 runs 17 residues. Trimming removed 3 bases from V and 0 bases from J, with 17 bases in between. Germline CDR1 is LNHDA and CDR2 is SQIVND (reference sequence). The DNA of the CDR3 is TGTGCCAGTAGTATGAGGGGTCGGGACACGGCTAACTATGGCTACACCTTC. Protein sequence: CASSMRGRDTANYGYTF.

Comments on this clone: The sample contains more than one DNA sequence encoding this CDR3. This chain uses TRBV4-2 with TRBJ1-1; 11 bases are shared with TRBD1. The trim removed 3 bases at V and 5 bases at J, leaving 5 bases unmatched. In germline, CDR1 is LGHNA, CDR2 YNFKEQ. The CDR3 has 15 residues. The CDR3: CASSQGGTGGTEAFF. CDR3 nucleotides: TGTGCCAGCAGCCAGGGTGGGACAGGGGGAACTGAAGCTTTCTTT.

The chain uses TRBV7-9 and TRBJ1-5; D is ambiguous. CDR3 length: 12 amino acids. Looked up from germline, CDR1 is SEHNR and CDR2 is FQNEAQ (reference sequence). V lost 3 bases and J 2 bases, leaving 2 bases between the germline ends. CDR3 in DNA: TGTGCCAGCAGCTTCGGCAATCAGCCCCAGCATTTT. It codes for CASSFGNQPQHF.

This clone appeared a few times. The rearrangement links TRBV5-6 to TRBJ2-5; 10 nucleotides line up with TRBD2. Germline CDR1 is SGHDT and CDR2 is YYEEEE. V lost 6 bases and J lost 5; bases outside the gene matches: 13. The CDR3 runs 16 residues. DNA of the CDR3: TGTGCCAGCAACCGGAGGCTAGCGGGAGTCTATGAGACCCAGTACTTC. Amino acids: CASNRRLAGVYETQYF.

V and J are TRBV5-6 and TRBJ2-3; TRBD2 agrees at 8 bases. CDR3 length: 17 amino acids. The junction had 7 bases not matched to a gene; V was cut back by 0 bases and J by 1 base. Germline lookup yields CDR1 SGHDT and CDR2 YYEEEE. CDR3 DNA sequence: TGTGCCAGCAGCTTGGCCCCGATACTAGCGGGCACAGATACGCAGTATTTT. As protein: CASSLAPILAGTDTQYF. Complete variable domain (other parts from reference TRBV5-6 and TRBJ2-3): DAGVTQSPTHLIKTRGQQVTLRCSPKSGHDTVSWYQQALGQGPQFIFQYYEEEERQRGNFPDRFSGHQFPNYSSELNVNALLLGDSALYLCASSLAPILAGTDTQYFGPGTRLTVL.

The chain carries TRBV30 and TRBJ2-5; a weak D match, TRBD2 (7 bases). The CDR3 is made up of 14 amino acids. Germline assignment: CDR1 GTSNPN and CDR2 SVGIG (reference sequence). Trimming took off 0 bases at V and 5 bases at J, with 13 bases between the two ends. The chain's CDR3 is CAWSVWGGWETQYF. CDR3 nucleotide sequence: TGTGCCTGGAGTGTCTGGGGGGGCTGGGAGACCCAGTACTTC. Looking up the rest from reference TRBV30 and TRBJ2-5 gives the full variable domain: SQTIHQWPATLVQPVGSPLSLECTVEGTSNPNLYWYRQAAGRGLQLLFYSVGIGQISSEVPQNLSASRPQDRQFILSSKKLLLSDSGFYLCAWSVWGGWETQYFGPGTRLLVL.

The genes are TRBV6-2 or TRBV6-3 and TRBJ1-1, with TRBD1 as a possible D gene (6 bases). Per the germline V gene, CDR1 is MNHEY and CDR2 is SVGEGT. V was trimmed by 4 bases and J by 1 base, leaving 16 bases between them. The CDR3 is made up of 16 amino acids. The CDR3 DNA reads TGTGCCAGCAGTTCCCGCAGGGGCAAGTCGAACACTGAAGCTTTCTTT. Translated: CASSSRRGKSNTEAFF.

The gene calls are TRBV5-1 and TRBJ2-2; D may be TRBD2 (5 bases). V gave up 0 bases and J gave up 6 bases, with 12 bases separating them. CDR1 and CDR2 (germline): SGHRS, YFSETQ. The CDR3 has 15 residues. CDR3 DNA: TGCGCCAGCAGCTTGGTTGGGGAAGCGGCCGGGGAGCTGTTTTTT. Protein: CASSLVGEAAGELFF.

This clone was counted once. This chain uses TRBV10-2 with TRBJ2-7, with 8 bases identical to TRBD2. V lost 5 bases to trimming and J lost 2 bases; unmatched junction nucleotides: 5. Germline V gene lookup returns CDR1 WSHSY and CDR2 SAAADI. The CDR3 totals 14 residues. The CDR3 DNA follows: TGCGCCAGCAGTATAGCGGGGCCTCCCTACGAGCAGTACTTC. Encoded protein: CASSIAGPPYEQYF.

DNA for the CDR3: TGTGCCACCAGTGCCTCACAGGGGGCGAGGGCTGAAGCTTTCTTT. Translation: CATSASQGARAEAFF. The rearrangement uses TRBV24-1 and TRBJ1-1; 9 bases agree with TRBD1. This CDR3 region has 15 residues. Germline trimming cut 5 bases from V and 6 bases from J; bases unmatched to any gene: 9. Germline CDR1 KGHDR, CDR2 SFDVKD.

The chain has TRBV5-4 and TRBJ2-1; 7 bases agree with TRBD2. J was trimmed by 0 bases and V by 4 bases; bases with no gene match: 7. Looked up from germline, CDR1 is SGHNT and CDR2 is YYREEE (reference sequence). The CDR3 extends over 16 amino acids. CDR3 loop: CASSPLAQSSYNEQFF. In DNA form, the CDR3 reads TGTGCCAGCAGCCCACTAGCGCAGAGCTCCTACAATGAGCAGTTCTTC.